Listed here are 15 T cell receptor beta chains from one sample, sequenced in a study of vaccination effects on CD4 cells after COVID-19. Their antigens remain unidentified. Antigen-specific CD4+ T cell clonotypes were called by their expansion after viral peptide-pool culture in ViraFEST. Once cultured for 9 to 11 days, the cells underwent separation to obtain CD4+ T cells. Prior SARS-CoV-2 infection was absent in the vaccine recipients, as shown by negative nucleocapsid antibodies. Using immunoSEQ multiplex PCR, the repertoire was profiled, and TCRdb retains in-frame clones only, with some absent. The sample records tens of thousands of clones, around three quarters being singletons. The material was CD4+ T cells from PBMCs cultured with HCoV-OC43 spike peptides, obtained before COVID-19 vaccination. As to subset: HCoV-OC43 spike overlapping peptide pool stimulation. Receptors originate from a human donor who received a COVID-19 vaccine.

This clone turned up a few times. The chain uses TRBV7-9 and TRBJ2-1; TRBD2 agrees at 8 bases. This CDR3 region has 17 residues. Germline CDR1 and CDR2: SEHNR and FQNEAQ (reference sequence). Trimming cost V 3 bases and J 5 bases; bases outside gene matches: 12. Here the CDR3 reads CASSFPQGGGTNNEQFF. CDR3 in DNA: TGTGCCAGCAGCTTCCCCCAAGGCGGGGGGACAAACAATGAGCAGTTCTTC. Full variable domain (missing parts from reference TRBV7-9 and TRBJ2-1): DTGVSQNPRHKITKRGQNVTFRCDPISEHNRLYWYRQTLGQGPEFLTYFQNEAQLEKSRLLSDRFSAERPKGSFSTLEIQRTEQGDSAMYLCASSFPQGGGTNNEQFFGPGTRLTVL.

DNA of the CDR3: TGTGCCAGCAGCCACCTGAGGACAGGGAGTGGCAATGAGCAGTTCTTC. This sequence encodes CASSHLRTGSGNEQFF. J is TRBJ2-1 and V is TRBV9; TRBD1 agrees at 8 bases. The CDR3 length is 16 residues. The trim removed 4 bases at V and 6 bases at J, leaving 12 bases unmatched. Germline loops: CDR1 SGDLS, CDR2 YYNGEE.

The CDR3 region is CASSFDRDQPQHF. Here the CDR3 DNA reads TGTGCCAGCAGCTTCGACAGGGATCAGCCCCAGCATTTT. The rearrangement joins TRBV7-2 to TRBJ1-5; 7 nucleotides agree with TRBD1. The ends lost 3 bases at V and 5 bases at J; junction bases unmatched: 1. The CDR3 consists of 13 residues. Germline V gene sequence: CDR1 SGHTA, CDR2 FQGNSA.

This clone was detected once. The chain recombines TRBV6-2 or TRBV6-3 with TRBJ2-6; D is unresolved. There are 18 residues in the CDR3. The V gene's germline CDR1 is MNHEY and CDR2 SVGEGT. Trimming cost V 5 bases and J 0 bases, with 17 bases left between them. The CDR3: CASSPSPGTASGANVLTF. The CDR3 nucleotides are TGTGCCAGCAGTCCGAGCCCAGGTACCGCCTCTGGGGCCAACGTCCTGACTTTC.

The chain uses TRBV18 and TRBJ1-2; no reliable D call. CDR3 length equals 13 residues. The V end was cut by 3 bases, the J end by 7 bases, with 12 bases between. Germline V gene lookup returns CDR1 KGHSH and CDR2 LQKENI. This chain's CDR3 is CASSPQGLRGYTF. In nucleotides, the CDR3 is TGTGCCAGCTCACCTCAAGGGCTTCGTGGCTACACCTTC.

The genes are TRBV13 and TRBJ1-1; no clear D gene. Germline V lookup: CDR1 PRHDT, CDR2 FYEKMQ (reference sequence). The CDR3 spans 13 residues. The V gene lost 6 bases and the J gene lost 1 base, with 9 bases spanning the gap. The DNA for the CDR3 is TGTGCCAGCAGTGGCAGAAAGAACACTGAAGCTTTCTTT. Its translation is CASSGRKNTEAFF.

The chain uses TRBV7-9 and TRBJ2-3, with TRBD2 matching over 9 bases. With 1 base clipped from V and 0 bases from J, the junction kept 2 bases outside the gene matches. Germline V gene data show CDR1 as SEHNR and CDR2 as FQNEAQ (reference sequence). The CDR3 length is 16 residues. The CDR3 is CASSLGLADSTDTQYF. Written as DNA, the CDR3 is TGTGCCAGCAGCTTAGGACTAGCGGATAGCACAGATACGCAGTATTTT.

This clone was counted a few times. CDR3 in DNA: TGTGCCAGCCAGCAGGGACCCTACGAGCAGTACGTC. This encodes CASQQGPYEQYV. The V and J genes are TRBV28 and TRBJ2-7, with D perhaps assigned TRBD1 or TRBD2 (5 bases each). Trimming stripped 8 bases from V and 2 bases from J, with 10 bases between. CDR3 length: 12 amino acids. Germline-derived CDR1 and CDR2 are MDHEN and SYDVKM.

The rearrangement links TRBV10-3 to TRBJ1-5; weak D call: TRBD1 (6 bases). In germline, CDR1 is ENHRY, CDR2 SYGVKD. The CDR3 totals 17 residues. Between the trimmed V and J ends, which lost 0 bases and 3 bases, there was a span of 15 bases. CDR3 region: CAISESGTTPTNQPQHF. Here the CDR3 DNA reads TGTGCCATCAGTGAGTCGGGGACAACCCCTACCAATCAGCCCCAGCATTTT.

V usage is TRBV24-1 and J usage is TRBJ2-3; 8 positions agree with TRBD1. The junction had 9 bases not matched to a gene; V was cut back by 4 bases and J by 1 base. This CDR3 is 17 amino acids long. Germline V CDR1 and CDR2: KGHDR, SFDVKD. CDR3 protein: CATSDPRQGRGTDTQYF. Written as DNA, the CDR3 is TGTGCCACCAGTGACCCCCGACAGGGGAGAGGCACAGATACGCAGTATTTT.

The chain uses TRBV7-3 and TRBJ2-4; D is ambiguous. Deletions cut 2 bases from V and 8 bases from J, with 10 bases between. The CDR3 covers 13 residues. From germline, CDR1 is SGHTA and CDR2 FQGTGA. This CDR3 is CASSLFAGDIQYF. CDR3 bases: TGTGCCAGCAGCTTATTTGCTGGAGACATTCAGTACTTC.

The chain recombines TRBV5-1 with TRBJ1-1; TRBD1 matches 7 bases. Trimming took 4 bases from V and 1 from J; bases not matched to a gene: 4. Germline V gene data show CDR1 as SGHRS and CDR2 as YFSETQ. The CDR3 has 14 residues. This chain's CDR3 is CASSDQGGNTEAFF. As DNA, the CDR3 is TGCGCCAGCAGCGATCAGGGGGGGAACACTGAAGCTTTCTTT.

This clone was seen a single time. This chain links TRBV9 with TRBJ1-3; 9 bases align to TRBD1. CDR1 and CDR2 from the germline V gene are SGDLS and YYNGEE. The CDR3 is 16 amino acids. The V gene end was trimmed by 5 bases and the J gene end by 0 bases; junction bases not matched to a gene: 6. The CDR3 region has the DNA TGTGCCAGCAGGGGGACAGGGAAGGACTCTGGAAACACCATATATTTT. Its translation: CASRGTGKDSGNTIYF. Full variable domain (missing parts from reference TRBV9 and TRBJ1-3): DSGVTQTPKHLITATGQRVTLRCSPRSGDLSVYWYQQSLDQGLQFLIQYYNGEERAKGNILERFSAQQFPDLHSELNLSSLELGDSALYFCASRGTGKDSGNTIYFGEGSWLTVV.

This sequence joins TRBV15 and TRBJ2-7, with unresolved D. The V gene's germline CDR1 is LNHNV and CDR2 YYDKDF (reference sequence). V shed 2 bases and J shed 4 bases, with 9 bases lying between them. This CDR3 has 13 amino acids. The DNA for the CDR3 is TGTGCCACCAGCAGATCCCGCGGTTACGAGCAGTACGTC. Protein: CATSRSRGYEQYV.

A few counts support this clone. The genes are TRBV2 and TRBJ1-2; weak D call: TRBD1 (5 bases). The CDR3 extends over 15 amino acids. V lost 0 bases and J 8 bases, leaving 16 bases between the germline ends. Germline lookup yields CDR1 SNHLY and CDR2 FYNNEI. CDR3 nucleotide sequence: TGTGCCAGCAGTGAAGCAGCGGCAGGGAGGCGAGGCTACACCTTC. It translates to CASSEAAAGRRGYTF.